Listed below are T cell receptor beta chains from one sample, sequenced in a study of blood T cell repertoires in COVID-19. Libraries were prepared by immunoSEQ multiplex PCR; TCRdb keeps only in-frame clonotypes and omits some of them. The sample consists of 70,000 or so clones, approximately 80% of them appearing once. Sequenced sample: peripheral blood. The receptors were sampled from a man in his fifties with COVID-19, enrolled during active disease. The conserved cysteine and the conserved F or W are not part of the CDR3 here.

j_call | v_call | cdr3_aa
TRBJ2-7 | TRBV20-1 | SASSVAGTYEQY
TRBJ2-4 | TRBV2 | ASSDSLQAKNIQY
TRBJ2-1 | TRBV30 | AWRRGTNEQF
TRBJ2-1 | TRBV19 | ASSGTSNLDYNEQF
TRBJ1-2 | TRBV7-9 | ASSLGGVYGYT
TRBJ2-3 | TRBV29-1 | SVPRGSVSDTQY
TRBJ1-5 | TRBV7-8 | ASSPGGGQPQH
TRBJ2-3 | TRBV19 | ASSKIAGTRTDTQY
TRBJ2-2 | TRBV29-1 | SVEVSGGTGELF
TRBJ2-2 | TRBV5-1 | ASSGTTGSGELF
TRBJ2-3 | TRBV12-5 | ASGLDTTTDTQY
TRBJ2-1 | TRBV6-5 | ASSRTFNNEQF
TRBJ2-5 | TRBV24-1 | ATSDSGQAVKTQY
TRBJ2-2 | TRBV30 | ACSSHRSSNTGELF